The 21 T cell receptor beta chains listed next were all sequenced from one sample in a study of OX40 agonist ivuxolimab in advanced cancers. The method was immunoSEQ multiplex PCR; TCRdb's version includes in-frame clones alone and lacks a portion of them. Of tens of thousands of clones listed, about 81% are singletons. Specimen: CD4+ or CD8+ T cells sorted from blood, collected in a trial of the OX40 agonist ivuxolimab. These receptors were collected from an adult with an advanced solid tumor such as melanoma, head and neck, liver or kidney cancer.

The CDR3 region has the DNA TGCGCCAGCAGTGGTTACAGGGCCACTGAAGCTTTCTTT. Its translation: CASSGYRATEAFF. The chain carries TRBV10-2 and TRBJ1-1, with D tentatively TRBD1 (6 bases). Deletions cut 4 bases from V and 4 bases from J, with 10 bases between. CDR1 and CDR2 (germline): WSHSY, SAAADI. The CDR3 contains 13 residues.

The chain combines TRBV7-9 with TRBJ2-3; 7 bases match TRBD1. V trimming: 1 base; J trimming: 0 bases; junction bases outside the gene matches: 1. Germline V gives CDR1 SEHNR, CDR2 FQNEAQ (reference sequence). The CDR3 length is 15 residues. The CDR3 reads CASSLGDSSTDTQYF. CDR3 coding DNA: TGTGCCAGCAGCTTAGGGGACAGTAGCACAGATACGCAGTATTTT.

The table lists this clone with a count of one. This sequence joins TRBV28 and TRBJ2-5; D is unclear. Germline-derived CDR1 and CDR2 are MDHEN and SYDVKM. This CDR3 is built from 10 residues. V was pared by 10 bases and J by 3 bases, with 6 bases between. The CDR3 DNA is TGTGCCACCGAAAAAGAGACCCAGTACTTC. It yields the protein CATEKETQYF. The whole variable domain, remainder taken from reference TRBV28 and TRBJ2-5, is DVKVTQSSRYLVKRTGEKVFLECVQDMDHENMFWYRQDPGLGLRLIYFSYDVKMKEKGDIPEGYSVSREKKERFSLILESASTNQTSMYLCATEKETQYFGPGTRLLVL.

The J gene is TRBJ2-3, the V gene TRBV11-2, with D uncertain. Trimming shortened V by 8 bases and J by 2 bases, and 5 bases separated the two germline ends. The CDR3 spans 11 residues. Per germline, CDR1 SGHAT and CDR2 FQNNGV. Here the CDR3 DNA reads TGTGCCAGCCTATACACAGATACGCAGTATTTT. Translation: CASLYTDTQYF. The complete variable domain, with remaining parts taken from reference TRBV11-2 and TRBJ2-3, reads EAGVAQSPRYKIIEKRQSVAFWCNPISGHATLYWYQQILGQGPKLLIQFQNNGVVDDSQLPKDRFSAERLKGVDSTLKIQPAKLEDSAVYLCASLYTDTQYFGPGTRLTVL.

The genes are TRBV5-1 and TRBJ2-4, with a weak D call TRBD2 (6 bases). CDR3 size: 18 residues. Trimming took 4 bases from V and 0 from J, leaving 20 bases between them. The germline V gene has CDR1 SGHRS and CDR2 YFSETQ. The CDR3: CASSLSDPGEIAKNIQYF. CDR3 DNA sequence: TGCGCCAGCAGCCTATCGGATCCGGGAGAGATAGCCAAAAACATTCAGTACTTC.

The V and J genes are TRBV5-4 and TRBJ2-5, with TRBD2 identical over 16 bases. V trimming: 4 bases; J trimming: 4 bases; junction bases outside the gene matches: 7. CDR1 and CDR2 from the germline V gene are SGHNT and YYREEE (reference sequence). There are 17 residues in the CDR3. CDR3 region: CASSKRGLAGGRETQYF. The CDR3 DNA sequence: TGTGCCAGCAGCAAAAGGGGACTAGCGGGGGGGCGAGAGACCCAGTACTTC.

This rearrangement joins TRBV4-3 to TRBJ2-7, with TRBD1 as a possible D gene (6 bases). Germline lookup yields CDR1 LGHNA and CDR2 YSLEER. The CDR3 loop spans 13 amino acids. Deletions cut 4 bases from V and 4 bases from J, with 11 bases between. CDR3 in amino acids: CASSPRQGYEQYF. The CDR3 DNA reads as TGCGCCAGCAGCCCTAGGCAGGGGTACGAGCAGTACTTC.

V usage is TRBV15 and J usage is TRBJ2-2; 8 nucleotides match TRBD1. With 1 base clipped from V and 3 bases from J, the junction kept 7 bases outside the gene matches. Germline V gene data show CDR1 as LNHNV and CDR2 as YYDKDF (reference sequence). This CDR3 contains 17 residues. CDR3 protein: CATSRVRTGHYTGELFF. DNA of the CDR3: TGTGCCACCAGCAGAGTAAGGACAGGGCATTACACCGGGGAGCTGTTTTTT.

The chain recombines TRBV7-9 with TRBJ2-1; TRBD2 matches 10 bases. The V and J ends lost 8 bases and 12 bases, in that order; junction bases with no gene match: 13. In germline, CDR1 is SEHNR, CDR2 FQNEAQ (reference sequence). The CDR3 contains 14 residues. The CDR3 DNA reads TGTGCCAGCTGTACGGAGCGGGAGGGAAGCAGGCAGTTCTTC. Translation: CASCTEREGSRQFF. Full variable domain (missing parts from reference TRBV7-9 and TRBJ2-1): DTGVSQNPRHKITKRGQNVTFRCDPISEHNRLYWYRQTLGQGPEFLTYFQNEAQLEKSRLLSDRFSAERPKGSFSTLEIQRTEQGDSAMYLCASCTEREGSRQFFGPGTRLTVL.

In DNA, the CDR3 is TGTGCCAGCAGTTTAGTTAGGAGCACTGAAGCTTTCTTT. Its protein is CASSLVRSTEAFF. The chain is built from TRBV27 and TRBJ1-1; D is ambiguous. V was shortened by 2 bases and J by 4 bases, with 8 bases between the two germline ends. Germline CDR1 reads MNHEY; CDR2 reads SMNVEV (reference sequence). CDR3 length: 13 amino acids.

The chain links TRBV5-1 to TRBJ1-4; maybe TRBD1 (5 bases). The CDR3 sequence is 15 residues long. V shed 4 bases and J shed 3 bases, with 13 bases lying between them. Germline CDR1 SGHRS, CDR2 YFSETQ. In nucleotides, the CDR3 is TGCGCCAGCAGCGGGACCGGGTTCCCTAATGAAAAACTGTTTTTT. This sequence encodes CASSGTGFPNEKLFF.

This clone was detected only a few times. The genes are TRBV19 and TRBJ2-7; no reliable D call. Trimming removed 6 bases at V and 0 bases at J, with 9 bases between. CDR3 length: 13 residues. Germline V lookup: CDR1 LNHDA, CDR2 SQIVND (reference sequence). DNA for the CDR3: TGTGCCAGTAGCGCGTCGAGCTCCTACGAGCAGTACTTC. As protein: CASSASSSYEQYF.

The DNA of the CDR3 is TGTGCCAGCAGTTTATCAGGGATGGGTCAGCCCCAGCATTTT. The encoded protein is CASSLSGMGQPQHF. The chain employs TRBV28 and TRBJ1-5; maybe TRBD1 (5 bases). V shed 1 base and J shed 6 bases, with 10 bases lying between them. Germline CDR1 and CDR2: MDHEN and SYDVKM. The CDR3 is made up of 14 amino acids.

This clone was detected only once. The chain is built from TRBV5-1 and TRBJ2-5; the match to TRBD2 covers 11 bases. This CDR3 has 15 amino acids. Germline trimming cut 5 bases from V and 2 bases from J; bases unmatched to any gene: 5. Germline-derived CDR1 and CDR2 are SGHRS and YFSETQ. The CDR3 sequence: CASSIAGGRQETQYF. CDR3 nucleotides: TGCGCCAGCAGTATAGCGGGGGGGAGGCAAGAGACCCAGTACTTC.

The J gene is TRBJ1-6, the V gene TRBV5-6; TRBD1 might be the D (5 bases). Germline assignment: CDR1 SGHDT and CDR2 YYEEEE. The CDR3 consists of 16 residues. Trimming pared 4 bases from V and 4 bases from J, leaving 15 bases between. CDR3: CASSGGVFQYNSPLHF. The CDR3 DNA reads TGTGCCAGCAGCGGGGGGGTTTTCCAGTATAATTCACCCCTCCACTTT. Using reference TRBV5-6 and TRBJ1-6 for the parts outside the CDR3, the full variable domain is DAGVTQSPTHLIKTRGQQVTLRCSPKSGHDTVSWYQQALGQGPQFIFQYYEEEERQRGNFPDRFSGHQFPNYSSELNVNALLLGDSALYLCASSGGVFQYNSPLHFGNGTRLTVT.

A word on this clone: This sample includes further DNA sequences coding for the same CDR3. The chain joins TRBV9 to TRBJ2-3, with D possibly matching TRBD2 (5 bases). CDR1 and CDR2 (germline): SGDLS, YYNGEE. CDR3 size: 15 residues. V lost 4 bases and J lost 0, with 12 bases in between. The CDR3, as DNA: TGTGCCAGCAGCTCCCCAACTAGAAGCACAGATACGCAGTATTTT. This translates into CASSSPTRSTDTQYF.

This clone is medium-sized. The V call is TRBV2, the J call TRBJ1-2, with D hard to call. CDR3 length: 13 amino acids. Germline V gene data show CDR1 as SNHLY and CDR2 as FYNNEI. Deletions cut 1 base from V and 8 bases from J, with 11 bases between. CDR3 protein: CASSEDGVWGYTF. The CDR3 nucleotides read TGTGCCAGCAGTGAAGACGGGGTGTGGGGCTACACCTTC. Filled out from reference TRBV2 and TRBJ1-2, the complete variable domain reads EPEVTQTPSHQVTQMGQEVILRCVPISNHLYFYWYRQILGQKVEFLVSFYNNEISEKSEIFDDQFSVERPDGSNFTLKIRSTKLEDSAMYFCASSEDGVWGYTFGSGTRLTVV.

The V and J genes are TRBV6-6 and TRBJ2-2, with D maybe TRBD1 (6 bases). The germline V and J ends were trimmed by 0 bases and 7 bases, with 12 bases remaining between them. CDR3 length equals 15 residues. Germline lookup yields CDR1 MNHNY and CDR2 SVGAGI (reference sequence). DNA of the CDR3: TGTGCCAGCAGTTACTCGGCAGGGGCTAGCGGGGAGCTGTTTTTT. It specifies CASSYSAGASGELFF.

This chain links TRBV29-1 with TRBJ2-7; TRBD1 matches 9 bases. This CDR3 comprises 13 residues. The ends lost 5 bases at V and 6 bases at J; junction bases unmatched: 8. The germline V gene encodes CDR1 SQVTM and CDR2 ANQGSEA. The CDR3 loop is CSVLDRGKSEQYF. The CDR3 nucleotides read TGCAGCGTTCTGGACAGGGGAAAGAGCGAGCAGTACTTC.

The CDR3 protein is CASSFFFPRVSGNTIYF. CDR3 in DNA: TGTGCCAGCAGCTTCTTCTTCCCTAGGGTCTCTGGAAACACCATATATTTT. The chain uses TRBV5-6 and TRBJ1-3; D is unclear. Trimming cost V 2 bases and J 0 bases, with 15 bases left between them. The germline gives CDR1 SGHDT, CDR2 YYEEEE. This CDR3 region has 17 residues.

This clone was detected only a few times. The chain carries TRBV2 and TRBJ1-5, with no clear D. The CDR3 runs to 12 residues. CDR1 and CDR2 (germline): SNHLY, FYNNEI. V lost 7 bases and J lost 3, with 7 bases in between. In nucleotides, the CDR3 is TGTGCCAGCACAAGGGACAATCAGCCCCAGCATTTT. As protein: CASTRDNQPQHF. Based on the CDR3 plus reference TRBV2 and TRBJ1-5, the full variable domain is EPEVTQTPSHQVTQMGQEVILRCVPISNHLYFYWYRQILGQKVEFLVSFYNNEISEKSEIFDDQFSVERPDGSNFTLKIRSTKLEDSAMYFCASTRDNQPQHFGDGTRLSIL.